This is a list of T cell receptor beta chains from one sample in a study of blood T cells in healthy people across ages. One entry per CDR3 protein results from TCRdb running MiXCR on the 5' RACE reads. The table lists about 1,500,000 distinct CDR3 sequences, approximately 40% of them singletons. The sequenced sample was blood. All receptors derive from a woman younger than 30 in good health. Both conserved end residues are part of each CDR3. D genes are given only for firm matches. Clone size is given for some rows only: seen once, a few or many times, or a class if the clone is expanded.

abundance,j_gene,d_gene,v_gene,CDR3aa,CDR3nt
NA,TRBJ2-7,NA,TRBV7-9,CASSLLGGAAYEQYF,TGTGCCAGCAGCTTATTAGGAGGGGCCGCCTACGAGCAGTACTTC
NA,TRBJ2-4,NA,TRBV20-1,CSAHSSRGAKNIQYF,TGCAGTGCGCACAGTTCGAGAGGAGCCAAAAACATTCAGTACTTC
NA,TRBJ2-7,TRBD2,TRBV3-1,CASSQGGGTSHEQYF,TGTGCCAGCAGCCAAGGGGGAGGGACTAGCCACGAGCAGTACTTC
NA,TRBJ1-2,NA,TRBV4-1,CASSQVSQNYGYTF,TGCGCCAGCAGCCAAGTTAGCCAGAACTATGGCTACACCTTC
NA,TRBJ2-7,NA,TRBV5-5,CASSLDAGTSYEQYF,TGTGCCAGCAGCTTGGATGCGGGTACCTCCTACGAGCAGTACTTC
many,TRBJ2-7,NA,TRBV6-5,CASSRDSYEQYF,TGTGCCAGCAGCCGCGACTCCTACGAGCAGTACTTC
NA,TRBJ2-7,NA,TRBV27,CATRTAGIVYEQYF,TGTGCCACCAGAACGGCCGGGATTGTTTACGAGCAGTACTTC
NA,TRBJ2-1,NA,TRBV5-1,CASSRGSHEQFF,TGCGCCAGCAGTAGGGGGTCCCATGAGCAGTTCTTC
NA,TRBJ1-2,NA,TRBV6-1,CASSDTGFYGYTF,TGTGCCAGCAGTGATACAGGGTTTTACGGCTACACCTTC
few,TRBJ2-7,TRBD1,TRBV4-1,CASSDTHRGVGYEQYF,TGCGCCAGCAGCGACACCCACAGGGGGGTAGGCTACGAGCAGTACTTC
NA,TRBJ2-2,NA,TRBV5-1,CASSLMVGTSNTGELFF,TGCGCCAGCAGCTTGATGGTGGGGACCTCGAACACCGGGGAGCTGTTTTTT
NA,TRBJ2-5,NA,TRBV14,CASSNGGETQYF,TGTGCCAGCAGTAATGGCGGGGAGACCCAGTACTTC
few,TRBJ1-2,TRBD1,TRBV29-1,CSVVGQGENYGYTF,TGCAGCGTTGTAGGACAGGGGGAAAACTATGGCTACACCTTC
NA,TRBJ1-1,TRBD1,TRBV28,CASIEGALNTEAFF,TGTGCCAGCATCGAGGGGGCCCTGAACACTGAAGCTTTCTTT
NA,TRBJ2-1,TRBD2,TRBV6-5,CASSYLGLAGGHTYNEQFF,TGTGCCAGCAGTTACCTAGGGCTAGCGGGAGGCCACACCTACAATGAGCAGTTCTTC
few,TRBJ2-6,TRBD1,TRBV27,CASSFEGGRAGANVLTF,TGTGCCAGCAGTTTTGAAGGGGGCAGGGCTGGGGCCAACGTCCTGACTTTC
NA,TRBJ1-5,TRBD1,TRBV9,CASSPGTVPPNQPQHF,TGTGCCAGCAGCCCCGGGACAGTACCTCCCAATCAGCCCCAGCATTTT
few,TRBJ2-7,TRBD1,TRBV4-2,CASSPRSGQGHEQYF,TGTGCCAGCAGTCCAAGATCGGGACAGGGTCACGAGCAGTACTTC
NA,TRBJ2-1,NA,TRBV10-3,CAISGEAYEQFF,TGTGCCATCAGTGGAGAAGCGTATGAGCAGTTCTTC
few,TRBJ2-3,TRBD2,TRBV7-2,CASSVGLAGTSLDTQYF,TGTGCCAGCAGCGTCGGACTAGCGGGGACATCCCTGGATACGCAGTATTTT
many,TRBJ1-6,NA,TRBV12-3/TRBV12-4,CASSSRSPLHF,TGTGCCAGCAGTTCACGATCACCCCTCCACTTT
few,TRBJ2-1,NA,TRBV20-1,CSAKRDRRSNNEQFF,TGCAGTGCTAAACGAGACAGGAGGTCTAACAATGAGCAGTTCTTC
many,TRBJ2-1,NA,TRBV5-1,CASSLVTGSSNEQFF,TGCGCCAGCAGCTTGGTTACAGGGTCCTCCAATGAGCAGTTCTTC
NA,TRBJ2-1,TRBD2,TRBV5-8,CASSAGTSGNYNEQFF,TGTGCCAGCAGCGCCGGGACTAGCGGGAACTACAATGAGCAGTTCTTC
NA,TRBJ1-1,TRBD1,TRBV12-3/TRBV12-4,CASNGQGAGTEAFF,TGTGCCAGCAATGGTCAGGGGGCGGGGACTGAAGCTTTCTTT
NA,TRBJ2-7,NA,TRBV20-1,CSARDLVSEQYF,TGCAGTGCTAGAGACCTTGTGAGCGAGCAGTACTTC
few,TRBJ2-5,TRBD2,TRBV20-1,CSASPLAGVHVTQYF,TGCAGTGCTAGCCCGCTAGCGGGGGTTCATGTGACCCAGTACTTC
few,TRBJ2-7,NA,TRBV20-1,CSARVSYEQYF,TGCAGTGCTCGGGTTAGCTACGAGCAGTACTTC
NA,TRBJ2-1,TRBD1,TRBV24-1,CATSDRDRGHNEQFF,TGTGCCACCAGTGACCGGGACAGGGGGCACAATGAGCAGTTCTTC
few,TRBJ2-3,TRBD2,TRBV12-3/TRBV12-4,CASRVAGGHTDTQYF,TGTGCCAGCCGCGTGGCGGGAGGGCACACAGATACGCAGTATTTT
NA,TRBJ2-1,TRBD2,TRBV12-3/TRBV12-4,CVSSFGLAVNNEQFF,TGTGTCAGCAGTTTTGGGCTAGCGGTTAACAATGAGCAGTTCTTC
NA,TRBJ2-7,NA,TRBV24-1,CATSDFSGNYTYEQYF,TGTGCCACCAGTGATTTTTCGGGGAATTACACCTACGAGCAGTACTTC
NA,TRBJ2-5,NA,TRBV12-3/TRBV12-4,CASSFGSIQETQYF,TGTGCCAGCAGTTTTGGTTCTATCCAAGAGACCCAGTACTTC
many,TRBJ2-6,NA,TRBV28,CASSQDILVLTF,TGTGCCAGCAGTCAAGACATCCTCGTCCTGACTTTC
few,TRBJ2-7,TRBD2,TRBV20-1,CSARSWTSGGYEQYF,TGCAGTGCTAGATCGTGGACTAGCGGAGGCTACGAGCAGTACTTC
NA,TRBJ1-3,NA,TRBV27,CASSLVGPTGISPGNTIYF,TGTGCCAGCAGTTTGGTGGGACCTACGGGGATAAGTCCTGGAAACACCATATATTTT
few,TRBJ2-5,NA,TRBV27,CASSPSWGTLETQYF,TGTGCCAGCAGTCCCAGTTGGGGCACCCTGGAGACCCAGTACTTC
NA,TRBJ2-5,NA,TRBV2,CASSEAVGQTQYF,TGTGCCAGCAGTGAAGCCGTTGGGCAGACCCAGTACTTC
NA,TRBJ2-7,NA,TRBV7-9,CASSLEAGTTYEQYF,TGTGCCAGCAGCTTAGAGGCAGGCACAACCTACGAGCAGTACTTC
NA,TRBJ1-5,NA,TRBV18,CASSPDTSQPQHF,TGTGCCAGCTCACCGGACACCAGTCAGCCCCAGCATTTT